Listed here are 13 T cell receptor beta chains from one sample, sequenced in a study of CD8 T cells in Susac syndrome. RNA totalling roughly 0.5 to 1 ug underwent reverse transcription with random hexamers. TCRdb redid the calling of the immunoSEQ multiplex PCR reads with MiXCR, one entry per CDR3 protein. The data show 80,000 or so distinct CDR3 sequences, roughly 95% seen once. The sample consisted of CD8+ T cells from PBMCs. These receptors were taken from a human donor with Susac syndrome.

This chain uses TRBV2 with TRBJ2-7; D not certain. V was clipped by 7 bases and J by 3 bases, with 10 bases between them. Per the germline V gene, CDR1 is SNHLY and CDR2 is FYNNEI. The CDR3 spans 12 residues. The CDR3 protein is CASTDGLYEQYF. The CDR3 DNA follows: TGTGCCAGCACCGACGGGCTCTACGAGCAGTACTTC.

This sequence joins TRBV7-9 and TRBJ2-5; tentatively, D is TRBD1 or TRBD2 (6 bases each). The CDR3 length is 16 residues. Germline CDR1 is SEHNR and CDR2 is FQNEAQ (reference sequence). V lost 5 bases to trimming and J lost 2 bases, with 18 bases between them. In DNA form, the CDR3 reads TGTGCCAGCAGCCCCAGGACAGCTCGGGGGCAAGAGACCCAGTACTTC. This sequence encodes CASSPRTARGQETQYF.

J is TRBJ1-5 and V is TRBV19; D uncertain. CDR1 is LNHDA, CDR2 SQIVND, per germline (reference sequence). Deletions cut 3 bases from V and 0 bases from J, with 9 bases between. This CDR3 contains 15 residues. The CDR3 loop reads CASSIGGDSNQPQHF. CDR3 bases: TGTGCCAGTAGTATTGGAGGTGATAGCAATCAGCCCCAGCATTTT.

The chain couples TRBV30 to TRBJ2-1; TRBD2 is a possible D gene (5 bases). Germline V gives CDR1 GTSNPN, CDR2 SVGIG (reference sequence). This CDR3 is built from 11 residues. The CDR3 here is CASRDRHEQFF. DNA for the CDR3: TGTGCTTCCCGGGATCGCCATGAGCAGTTCTTC. Together with reference TRBV30 and TRBJ2-1, the CDR3 gives the full variable domain: SQTIHQWPATLVQPVGSPLSLECTVEGTSNPNLYWYRQAAGRGLQLLFYSVGIGQISSEVPQNLSASRPQDRQFILSSKKLLLSDSGFYLCASRDRHEQFFGPGTRLTVL.

The chain employs TRBV7-2 and TRBJ2-3; 8 bases are a match to TRBD2. The CDR3 is made up of 16 amino acids. V dropped 5 bases and J dropped 0; count of bases not matched to a gene: 7. CDR1 is SGHTA and CDR2 is FQGNSA in the germline V gene. This CDR3 reads CASSPQRGPSTDTQYF. The CDR3 DNA reads TGTGCCAGCAGCCCTCAGCGGGGGCCAAGCACAGATACGCAGTATTTT. The full variable domain, completed using reference TRBV7-2 and TRBJ2-3, is GAGVSQSPSNKVTEKGKDVELRCDPISGHTALYWYRQSLGQGLEFLIYFQGNSAPDKSGLPSDRFSAERTGGSVSTLTIQRTQQEDSAVYLCASSPQRGPSTDTQYFGPGTRLTVL.

The chain has TRBV12-3 or TRBV12-4 and TRBJ1-1; D unclear. Trimming cost V 2 bases and J 10 bases, with 8 bases left between them. This CDR3 region has 11 residues. The CDR3 region is CASSLSFGAFF. DNA of the CDR3: TGTGCCAGCAGTTTAAGTTTCGGAGCTTTCTTT.

This clonotype came up once. The V and J genes are TRBV6-5 and TRBJ1-2; D is perhaps TRBD1 (6 bases). With 4 bases removed from V and 8 bases from J, the gap between germline ends came to 17 bases. This CDR3 region has 14 residues. Germline V gene lookup returns CDR1 MNHEY and CDR2 SVGAGI. In DNA form, the CDR3 reads TGTGCCAGCAGTTTCTCACCACAGGGTCGAGGCTACACCTTC. It encodes CASSFSPQGRGYTF.

This clonotype appeared a few times. The V and J genes are TRBV9 and TRBJ1-2; D is possibly TRBD1 (5 bases). This CDR3 spans 12 amino acids. V gave up 7 bases and J gave up 4 bases, with 11 bases separating them. Germline V CDR1 and CDR2: SGDLS, YYNGEE. CDR3 in amino acids: CASGGGAYGYTF. In nucleotides, the CDR3 is TGTGCCAGCGGGGGAGGGGCCTATGGCTACACCTTC.

The chain combines TRBV6-6 with TRBJ1-1; 9 bases match TRBD1. Germline V gene sequence: CDR1 MNHNY, CDR2 SVGAGI (reference sequence). Trimming cost V 5 bases and J 5 bases; bases outside gene matches: 6. The CDR3 spans 14 residues. The CDR3 spells CASSKDRGKTEAFF. The DNA of the CDR3 is TGTGCCAGCAGTAAGGACAGGGGCAAGACTGAAGCTTTCTTT.

V is TRBV20-1 and J is TRBJ2-7, with D unclear. Germline CDR1 and CDR2: DFQATT and SNEGSKA (reference sequence). Trimming left V 0 bases short and J 4 bases short, with 13 bases between. This CDR3 contains 14 residues. The CDR3 sequence is CSARDRGGTYEQYF. DNA for the CDR3: TGCAGTGCTAGAGATCGCGGCGGCACTTACGAGCAGTACTTC.

V gene TRBV24-1 combines with J gene TRBJ2-7; possible D gene TRBD2, 6 bases. Germline CDR1 KGHDR, CDR2 SFDVKD. Trimming shortened V by 1 base and J by 3 bases, and 9 bases separated the two germline ends. This CDR3 comprises 14 residues. Here the CDR3 reads CATSDLRRDYEQYF. The CDR3 bases are TGTGCCACCAGTGATTTACGGCGGGACTACGAGCAGTACTTC.

The chain has TRBV4-3 and TRBJ2-3; D is perhaps TRBD1 or TRBD2 (5 bases each). V gave up 4 bases and J gave up 2 bases, with 19 bases separating them. CDR1 and CDR2 from the germline V gene are LGHNA and YSLEER. The CDR3 runs 17 residues. The CDR3 DNA follows: TGCGCCAGCAGCCCCGGGACCCTTCTCCGTTACACAGATACGCAGTATTTT. Translated, it gives CASSPGTLLRYTDTQYF.

In nucleotides, the CDR3 is TGTGCCAGCAGTACCCGGCTAGCGGGGGGCAATGAGCAGTTCTTC. Its translation is CASSTRLAGGNEQFF. This sequence joins TRBV2 and TRBJ2-1, with 11 positions matching TRBD2. The CDR3 loop spans 15 amino acids. The V segment lost 5 bases and the J segment 6 bases; nucleotides outside the gene matches: 6. Germline CDR1 and CDR2: SNHLY and FYNNEI.